This T cell receptor beta chain was identified in a study of CD8 T cells in ankylosing spondylitis (dated by TCRdb to about 2017). Background on the whole study: The study profiled T cell receptor beta repertoires in healthy donors and ankylosing spondylitis patients to find disease-linked TCR variants. The full study cohort comprised around 23 ankylosing spondylitis patients and 110 or so healthy donors. Peripheral blood samples were taken, and synovial fluid was additionally collected from ankylosing spondylitis patients.

This clonotype was picked up many times. Its antigen specificity is not known. Base quality data are lacking; no much larger clone is found one base away. From the germline V gene (reference sequence), CDR1 is DFQATT and CDR2 is SNEGSKA. V drops 0 bases and J drops 0 bases, leaving 15 bases in between. The CDR3 holds 17 amino acids from the cysteine to the phenylalanine. This entry keeps only the CDR3 DNA: 51 bases, framed from base 1. Sequencing relied on an Illumina HiSeq 2500. TCR beta libraries were prepared by quantitative 5'-RACE with molecular barcodes. The authors' pipeline ran thus. A new computational method, built on a probabilistic model of VDJ rearrangement, was used to identify disease-linked TCR variants. TCRdb trimmed the raw reads at Q25, called clones with MiXCR and kept productive beta chains. One record per CDR3 amino acid sequence lists the most common genes and DNA. The V and J calls shown here were made by TCRdb, not taken from the authors' results. Recorded for this sample are about 500,000 distinct CDR3 sequences; roughly 13% of them occurred a single time. Over 6.5% of the sample is taken by the ten largest.

Study-wide findings and limitations: In peripheral blood, the disease-linked clones were found at relatively low frequencies and had a CD8+ phenotype. A TCR beta motif made up of several highly homologous amino acid variants appeared to be characteristic of blood from ankylosing spondylitis patients. The disease-linked clones were reported to be significantly enriched in matched synovial fluid samples from ankylosing spondylitis patients. Some motif variants had previously been reported in the synovial fluid and blood of reactive arthritis patients, which suggests shared mechanisms of disease initiation.

The chain employs TRBV20-1 and TRBJ1-5; no D gene is confidently identified. Sequencing input: blood, either unsorted or a sorted T cell fraction (not recorded which). This receptor was taken from a male donor with ankylosing spondylitis. This receptor has the CDR3 CSARDGGLIYSNQPQHF. The nucleotide sequence is given as TGCAGTGCTAGAGACGGCGGTCTAATCTATAGCAATCAGCCCCAGCATTTT.